These 5 T cell receptor beta chains originate from one sample sequenced in a study of regulatory T cells in long-lasting Graves disease. Described time point: persistent/refractory GD, antithyroid drugs over 5 years with positive TRAb. From RNA extracted from PBMCs, the TCR library was made. Arm-PCR of CDR3 regions and iRepertoire HTBI primers were used to build TCR beta libraries. One entry per CDR3 protein results from TCRdb running MiXCR on the multiplex PCR reads. This table has about 290,000 distinct CDR3 sequences, around 20% appearing once. Sequenced here: peripheral blood mononuclear cells (PBMCs), sampled when the disease was refractory, from a patient treated with antithyroid drugs. The receptors come from a female donor with Graves disease.

At least ten counts were recorded for this clonotype. The chain recombines TRBV6-1 with TRBJ2-7; D is ambiguous. V dropped 5 bases and J dropped 6 bases, with 8 bases sitting between them. The CDR3 has 11 residues. Germline lookup yields CDR1 MNHNS and CDR2 SASEGT. CDR3 amino acids: CASSTLGEQYF. The CDR3, as DNA: TGTGCCAGCAGTACTCTGGGCGAGCAGTACTTC.

The chain combines TRBV28 with TRBJ2-1; D is uncertain. The CDR3 has 14 amino acids. Deletions cut 4 bases from V and 5 bases from J, with 12 bases between. Germline V gene lookup returns CDR1 MDHEN and CDR2 SYDVKM. DNA of the CDR3: TGTGCCAGCAGTTCCCACCAGGCCCACAATGAGCAGTTCTTC. This sequence encodes CASSSHQAHNEQFF.

This chain's CDR3 is CASSISIAGAPAYEQYF. DNA for the CDR3: TGTGCCAGCAGCATATCCATAGCGGGAGCTCCTGCCTACGAGCAGTACTTC. The chain carries TRBV5-6 and TRBJ2-7, with 9 positions matching TRBD2. Germline V gene data show CDR1 as SGHDT and CDR2 as YYEEEE. The CDR3 contains 17 residues. V lost 4 bases to trimming and J lost 2 bases; unmatched junction nucleotides: 13. Looking up the rest from reference TRBV5-6 and TRBJ2-7 gives the full variable domain: DAGVTQSPTHLIKTRGQQVTLRCSPKSGHDTVSWYQQALGQGPQFIFQYYEEEERQRGNFPDRFSGHQFPNYSSELNVNALLLGDSALYLCASSISIAGAPAYEQYFGPGTRLTVT.

In its sample, this clonotype was seen many times. This rearrangement joins TRBV12-3 or TRBV12-4 to TRBJ2-5; 8 bases align to TRBD2. The V gene end was trimmed by 2 bases and the J gene end by 5 bases; junction bases not matched to a gene: 10. There are 16 residues in the CDR3. The CDR3 DNA reads as TGTGCCAGCAGTTTACGGGACCTTCGGGAGGGCGAGACCCAGTACTTC. Translating gives CASSLRDLREGETQYF.

Notes on this clonotype: A much bigger clone sits one base away, suggesting this may be a read error. V is TRBV7-9 and J is TRBJ2-7; D is ambiguous. Trimming left V 2 bases short and J 7 bases short, with 6 bases between. Germline V CDR1 and CDR2: SEHNR, FQNEAQ (reference sequence). The CDR3 is 11 amino acids. The CDR3 bases are TGTGCCAGCAGCTTATGCGAGGAGCAGTACTTC. Residues: CASSLCEEQYF.